This TCR beta chain emerged from a study of T cells in Graves' hyperthyroidism and ophthalmopathy. Germline CDR1 SNHLY, CDR2 FYNNEI. There are 16 residues in the CDR3. The V gene lost 6 bases and the J gene lost 3 bases, with 20 bases spanning the gap. Authors of the study amplified TCR beta CDR3 regions from RNA transcripts. RT-PCR in the first round (using the HTBI primer set) targeted the TCR CDR3. TCRdb re-called the multiplex PCR reads with MiXCR, one entry per CDR3 protein. Counted here are roughly 710,000 distinct CDR3 sequences, about a third occurring once; the ten biggest clones make up around 29%. Over 18 months, lack of ophthalmopathy progression marked Graves' hyperthyroidism as stable.

This sequence originates from a woman aged 40 to 50 with Graves' hyperthyroidism. Source material: blood. The chain combines TRBV2 with TRBJ1-1; TRBD1 is a possible D gene (6 bases). The CDR3 reads CASSQNRDGGDTEAFF. DNA of the CDR3: TGTGCCAGCAGCCAAAACAGGGATGGGGGGGACACTGAAGCTTTCTTT.